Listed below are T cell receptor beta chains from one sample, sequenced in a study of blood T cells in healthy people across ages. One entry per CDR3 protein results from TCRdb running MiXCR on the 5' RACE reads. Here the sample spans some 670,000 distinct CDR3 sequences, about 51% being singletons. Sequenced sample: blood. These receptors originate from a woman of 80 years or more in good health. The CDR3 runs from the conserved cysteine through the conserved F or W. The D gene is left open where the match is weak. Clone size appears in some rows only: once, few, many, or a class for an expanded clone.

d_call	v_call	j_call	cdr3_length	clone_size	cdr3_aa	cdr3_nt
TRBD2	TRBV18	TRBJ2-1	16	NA	CASSPRAGANYNEQFF	TGTGCCAGCTCACCCAGAGCGGGGGCTAACTACAATGAGCAGTTCTTC
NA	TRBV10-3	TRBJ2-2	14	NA	CAISSSVGSMELFF	TGTGCCATCAGTTCTTCGGTCGGCTCTATGGAGCTGTTTTTT
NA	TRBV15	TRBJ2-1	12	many	CATSRDFGEQFF	TGTGCCACCAGCAGAGATTTCGGTGAGCAGTTCTTC
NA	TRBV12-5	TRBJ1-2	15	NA	CASGSQKYWAKGYTF	TGTGCTAGTGGTTCCCAGAAGTATTGGGCTAAGGGCTACACCTTC
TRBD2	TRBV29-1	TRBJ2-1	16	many	CSGEESGTSGSNEQFF	TGCAGCGGGGAAGAGAGCGGGACTAGCGGGAGCAATGAGCAGTTCTTC
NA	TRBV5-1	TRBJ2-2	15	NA	CASSLYGGASGELFF	TGCGCCAGCAGCTTATACGGGGGCGCGTCCGGGGAGCTGTTTTTT
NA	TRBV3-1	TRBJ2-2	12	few	CASSTGPRELFF	TGTGCCAGCAGCACGGGCCCCCGGGAGCTGTTTTTT
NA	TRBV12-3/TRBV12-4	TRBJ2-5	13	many	CASTPSLQETQYF	TGTGCCAGCACACCTTCCCTCCAAGAGACCCAGTACTTC
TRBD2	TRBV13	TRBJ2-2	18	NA	CASSLASGENLNTGELFF	TGTGCCAGCAGCTTAGCCAGCGGGGAAAACCTGAACACCGGGGAGCTGTTTTTT
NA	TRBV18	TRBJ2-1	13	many	CASSPPGGDEQFF	TGTGCCAGCTCACCCCCCGGGGGAGATGAGCAGTTCTTC
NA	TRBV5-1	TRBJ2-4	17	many	CASSLDPGVGAKNIQYF	TGCGCCAGCAGCTTGGATCCGGGGGTTGGGGCCAAAAACATTCAGTACTTC
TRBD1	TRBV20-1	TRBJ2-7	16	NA	CSARAGTGGASYEQYF	TGCAGTGCTAGAGCCGGGACAGGGGGCGCGTCCTACGAGCAGTACTTC
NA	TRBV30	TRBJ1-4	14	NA	CAWSPAVANEKLFF	TGTGCCTGGAGCCCGGCGGTTGCTAATGAAAAACTGTTTTTT
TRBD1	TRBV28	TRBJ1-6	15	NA	CASSTPDRESSPLHF	TGTGCCAGCAGTACCCCGGACAGGGAAAGTTCACCCCTCCACTTT
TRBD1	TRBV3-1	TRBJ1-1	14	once	CASTGIRGLTEAFF	TGTGCCAGCACCGGAATCAGGGGGCTTACTGAAGCTTTCTTT
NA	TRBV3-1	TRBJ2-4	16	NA	CASSQGYSLAKNIQYF	TGTGCCAGCAGCCAAGGCTACAGCCTAGCCAAAAACATTCAGTACTTC
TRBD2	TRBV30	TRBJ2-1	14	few	CASASGGSYNEQFF	TGTGCCTCAGCCTCCGGGGGGTCCTACAATGAGCAGTTCTTC